One T cell receptor beta chain is described in this entry. The entry originates in a study of blood T cell repertoires in COVID-19. Across the whole study: Both acute and convalescent COVID-19 samples were obtained from the United States, Italy and Spain. The cDNA or gDNA used as material had been derived from T cells, B-cell-depleted T cells, or PBMCs.

The germline V and J ends were trimmed by 3 bases and 7 bases, with 9 bases remaining between them. Germline lookup yields CDR1 LGHDT and CDR2 YNNKEL (reference sequence). The CDR3 has 12 residues. Original analysis: Amplification with reference gene primers provided the estimates of nucleated cell counts. Data came from immunoSEQ multiplex PCR; TCRdb stores just in-frame clones and leaves some out. V and J calls and clone size come straight from that table; D and trimming were deduced from the DNA. The table lists 25,000 or so clones, about nine tenths of them singletons, with about 7.7% in the top ten.

The material sequenced was peripheral blood. This TCR was recovered from a woman between 50 and 59 years old with active COVID-19. This chain connects TRBV3-1 (or the pseudogene TRBV3-2) to TRBJ1-2, with D perhaps matching TRBD1 (5 bases). This chain's CDR3 is CASSHVDTGYTF. The DNA for the CDR3 is TGTGCCAGCAGCCACGTGGACACTGGCTACACCTTC.